This TCR beta chain was found in a study of spatial heterogeneity in lung cancer. Study conclusions and caveats: For expanded intratumoral alpha and beta TCRs, counts tracked tumor mutation counts.

This CDR3 is 15 amino acids long. Germline loops: CDR1 SGHTA, CDR2 FQGNSA. The ends lost 5 bases at V and 5 bases at J; junction bases unmatched: 6. Time point denoted: sample taken at primary tumor resection. This clonotype is categorized as medium-sized. Its antigen is as yet unknown. One entry per CDR3 protein, called by TCRdb with MiXCR from the 5' RACE reads. This table holds about 7,900 distinct CDR3 sequences, over 6.5% found once. This receptor was obtained from a female donor with early-stage non-small cell lung cancer. The gene calls are TRBV7-2 and TRBJ2-5; 12 nucleotides agree with TRBD1. This specimen was lung tumor tissue, taken at surgery. The CDR3, as DNA: TGTGCCAGCAGCCGGGGACAGGGGGCGCAGGAGACCCAGTACTTC. It translates to CASSRGQGAQETQYF.